This entry concerns a single T cell receptor (beta chain). This specimen belongs to a study of low-dose radiotherapy and immunotherapy resistance in tumors. For the study at large: Across 26 weeks, 13 Gy in total went to Cohort 2, delivered as 1 Gy per fraction every two weeks. Given every two weeks, intravenous cyclophosphamide 200 mg/m2 preceded radiation and immunotherapy by one day. Oral aspirin 300 mg was taken by patients daily for four cycles from cycle 1 day 1.

TRAV- and TRBV-specific primers, spanning alpha and beta chains, primed first-strand cDNA. For amplifying TCRs, the PCR ran for approximately 18 cycles with Phusion, which was used together with a constant-region primer and the adapter on the V primers. TCRdb redid the calling of the reads with MiXCR, one entry per CDR3 protein. Here the sample spans tens of thousands of distinct CDR3 sequences, 20% to 25% being singletons. The time point denotes: after trial treatment. Treatment here: LDRT plus nivolumab, ipilimumab, low-dose cyclophosphamide and aspirin (RACIN trial). The therapy administered to donors comprised nivolumab, ipilimumab, aspirin, low-dose cyclophosphamide and low-dose radiotherapy. Germline loops: CDR1 MNHNS, CDR2 SASEGT. V lost 6 bases and J lost 8; bases outside the gene matches: 13. The CDR3 sequence is 16 residues long.

The sample consisted of PBMCs, taken after low-dose radiotherapy plus immunotherapy. The chain employs TRBV6-1 and TRBJ2-1; TRBD2 matches 10 bases. The source of this sequence is a female donor with ovarian cancer. This CDR3 reads CASSLGASGSGDEQFF. The CDR3 DNA reads TGTGCCAGCAGCCTCGGTGCTAGCGGGAGCGGAGATGAGCAGTTCTTC.